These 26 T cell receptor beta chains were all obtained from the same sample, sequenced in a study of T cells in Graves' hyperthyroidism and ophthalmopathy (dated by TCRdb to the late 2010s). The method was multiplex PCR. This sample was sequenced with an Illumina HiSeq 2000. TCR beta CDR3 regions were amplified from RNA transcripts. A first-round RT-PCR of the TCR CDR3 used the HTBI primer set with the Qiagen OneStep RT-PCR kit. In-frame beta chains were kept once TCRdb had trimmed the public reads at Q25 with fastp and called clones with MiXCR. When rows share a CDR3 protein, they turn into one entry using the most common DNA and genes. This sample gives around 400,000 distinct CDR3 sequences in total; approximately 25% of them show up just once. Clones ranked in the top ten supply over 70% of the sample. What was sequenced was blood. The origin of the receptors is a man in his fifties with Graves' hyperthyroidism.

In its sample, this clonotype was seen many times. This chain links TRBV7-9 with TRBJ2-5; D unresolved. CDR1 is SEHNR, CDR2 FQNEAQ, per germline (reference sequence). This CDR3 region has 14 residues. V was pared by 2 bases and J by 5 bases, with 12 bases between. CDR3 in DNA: TGTGCCAGCAGCTTACTTGGGGTCGGGGAGACCCAGTACTTC. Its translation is CASSLLGVGETQYF.

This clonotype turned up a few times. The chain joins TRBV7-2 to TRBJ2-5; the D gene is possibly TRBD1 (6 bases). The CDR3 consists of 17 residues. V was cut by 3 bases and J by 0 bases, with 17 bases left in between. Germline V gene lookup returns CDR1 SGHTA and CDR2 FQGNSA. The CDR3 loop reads CASSLPIGTPYQETQYF. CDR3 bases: TGTGCCAGCAGCTTGCCCATCGGGACACCATACCAAGAGACCCAGTACTTC.

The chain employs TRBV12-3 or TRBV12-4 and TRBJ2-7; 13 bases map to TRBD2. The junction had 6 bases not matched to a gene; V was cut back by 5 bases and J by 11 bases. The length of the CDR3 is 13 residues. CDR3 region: CASSTGLAGEKYF. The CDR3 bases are TGTGCCAGCAGTACCGGACTAGCGGGAGAGAAGTACTTC.

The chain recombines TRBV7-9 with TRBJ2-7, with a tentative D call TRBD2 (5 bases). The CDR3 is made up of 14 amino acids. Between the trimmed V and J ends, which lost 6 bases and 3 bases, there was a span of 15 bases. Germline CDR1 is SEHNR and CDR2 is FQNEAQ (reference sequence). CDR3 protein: CASRGGSGNYEQYF. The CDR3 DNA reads TGTGCCAGCAGGGGCGGGTCGGGGAACTACGAGCAGTACTTC.

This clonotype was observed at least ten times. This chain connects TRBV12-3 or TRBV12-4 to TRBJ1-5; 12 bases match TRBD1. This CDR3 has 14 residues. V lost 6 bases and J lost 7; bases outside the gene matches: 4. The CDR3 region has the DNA TGTGCCAGCAGCCAGGGACAGGGGGCCCAGCCCCAGCATTTT. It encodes CASSQGQGAQPQHF.

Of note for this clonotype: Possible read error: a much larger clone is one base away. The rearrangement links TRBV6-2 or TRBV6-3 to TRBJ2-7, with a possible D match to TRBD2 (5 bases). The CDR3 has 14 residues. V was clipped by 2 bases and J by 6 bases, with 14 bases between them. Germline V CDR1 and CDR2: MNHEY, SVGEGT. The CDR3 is CASSYGIGRSEQYF. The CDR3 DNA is TGTGCCAGCAGTTACGGGATAGGGAGATCCGAGCAGTACTTC.

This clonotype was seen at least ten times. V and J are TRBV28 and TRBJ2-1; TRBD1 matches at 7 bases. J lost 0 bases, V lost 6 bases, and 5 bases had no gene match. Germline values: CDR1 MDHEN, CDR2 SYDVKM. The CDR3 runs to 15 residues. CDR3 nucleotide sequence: TGTGCCAGCAGCCCGGGACAGCTCTCCTACAATGAGCAGTTCTTC. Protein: CASSPGQLSYNEQFF.

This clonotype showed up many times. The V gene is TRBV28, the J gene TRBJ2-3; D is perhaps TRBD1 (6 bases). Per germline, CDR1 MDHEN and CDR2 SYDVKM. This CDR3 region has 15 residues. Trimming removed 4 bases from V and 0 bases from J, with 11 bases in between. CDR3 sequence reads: CASSSQGISTDTQYF. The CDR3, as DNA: TGTGCCAGCAGTTCCCAGGGGATTAGCACAGATACGCAGTATTTT.

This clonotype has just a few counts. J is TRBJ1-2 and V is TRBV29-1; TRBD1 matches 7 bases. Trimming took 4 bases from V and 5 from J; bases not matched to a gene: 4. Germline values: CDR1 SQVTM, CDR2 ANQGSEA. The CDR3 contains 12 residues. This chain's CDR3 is CSVARQGYGYTF. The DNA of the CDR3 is TGCAGCGTTGCCAGACAGGGTTATGGCTACACCTTC.

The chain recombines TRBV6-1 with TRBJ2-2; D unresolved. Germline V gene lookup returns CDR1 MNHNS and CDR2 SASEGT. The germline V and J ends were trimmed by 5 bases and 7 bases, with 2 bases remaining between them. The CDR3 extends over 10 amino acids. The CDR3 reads CASSFGELFF. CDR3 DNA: TGTGCCAGCAGTTTCGGGGAGCTGTTTTTT.

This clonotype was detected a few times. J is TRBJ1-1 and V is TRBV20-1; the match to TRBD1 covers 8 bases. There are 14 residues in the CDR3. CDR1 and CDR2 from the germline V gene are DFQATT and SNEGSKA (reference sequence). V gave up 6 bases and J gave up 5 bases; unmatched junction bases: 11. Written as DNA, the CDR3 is TGCAGTGCCCCCCCCCTTACAGGGGGAACTGAAGCTTTCTTT. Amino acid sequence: CSAPPLTGGTEAFF.

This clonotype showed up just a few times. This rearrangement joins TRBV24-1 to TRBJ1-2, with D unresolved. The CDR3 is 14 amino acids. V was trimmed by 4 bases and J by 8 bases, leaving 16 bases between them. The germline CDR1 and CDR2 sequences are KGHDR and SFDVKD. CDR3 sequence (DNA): TGTGCCACCAGTGACCCTCCCAGCGCCCCAGGCTACACCTTC. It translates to CATSDPPSAPGYTF.

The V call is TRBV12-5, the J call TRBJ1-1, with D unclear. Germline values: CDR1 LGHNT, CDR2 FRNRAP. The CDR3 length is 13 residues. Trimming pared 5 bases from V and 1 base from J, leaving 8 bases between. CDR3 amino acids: CASGDGRNTEAFF. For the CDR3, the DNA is TGTGCTAGTGGTGATGGACGGAACACTGAAGCTTTCTTT.

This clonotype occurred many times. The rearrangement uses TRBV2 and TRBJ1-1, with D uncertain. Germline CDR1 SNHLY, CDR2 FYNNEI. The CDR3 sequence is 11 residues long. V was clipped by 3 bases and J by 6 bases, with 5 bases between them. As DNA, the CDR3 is TGTGCCAGCAGTGACACAGCTGAAGCTTTCTTT. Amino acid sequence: CASSDTAEAFF. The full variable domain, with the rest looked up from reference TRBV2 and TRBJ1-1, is EPEVTQTPSHQVTQMGQEVILRCVPISNHLYFYWYRQILGQKVEFLVSFYNNEISEKSEIFDDQFSVERPDGSNFTLKIRSTKLEDSAMYFCASSDTAEAFFGQGTRLTVV.

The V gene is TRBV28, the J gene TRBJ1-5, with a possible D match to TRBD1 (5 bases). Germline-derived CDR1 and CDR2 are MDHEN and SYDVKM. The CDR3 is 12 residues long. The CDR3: CAVRDQGQPQHF. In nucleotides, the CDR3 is TGTGCGGTGAGAGACCAGGGCCAGCCCCAGCATTTT.

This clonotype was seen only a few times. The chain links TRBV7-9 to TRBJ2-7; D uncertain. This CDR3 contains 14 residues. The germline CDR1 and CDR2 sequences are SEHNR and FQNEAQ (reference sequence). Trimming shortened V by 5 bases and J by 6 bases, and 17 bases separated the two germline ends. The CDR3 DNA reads TGTGCCAGCAGCCTCCCTCGGGTGTCGCCCGAGCAGTACTTC. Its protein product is CASSLPRVSPEQYF. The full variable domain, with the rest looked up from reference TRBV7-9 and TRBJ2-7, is DTGVSQNPRHKITKRGQNVTFRCDPISEHNRLYWYRQTLGQGPEFLTYFQNEAQLEKSRLLSDRFSAERPKGSFSTLEIQRTEQGDSAMYLCASSLPRVSPEQYFGPGTRLTVT.

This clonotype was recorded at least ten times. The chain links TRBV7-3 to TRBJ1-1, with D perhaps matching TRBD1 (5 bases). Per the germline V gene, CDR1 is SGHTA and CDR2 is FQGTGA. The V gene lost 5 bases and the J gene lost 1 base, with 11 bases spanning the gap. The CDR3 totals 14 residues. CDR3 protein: CASSKDNWNTEAFF. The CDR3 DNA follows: TGTGCCAGCAGCAAGGACAATTGGAACACTGAAGCTTTCTTT.

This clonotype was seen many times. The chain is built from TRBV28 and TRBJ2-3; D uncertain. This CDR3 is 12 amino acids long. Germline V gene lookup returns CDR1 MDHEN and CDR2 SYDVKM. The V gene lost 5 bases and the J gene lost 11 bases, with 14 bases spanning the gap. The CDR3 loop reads CASSLFLGEQYF. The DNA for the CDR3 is TGTGCCAGCAGTCTATTCCTCGGAGAGCAGTATTTT.

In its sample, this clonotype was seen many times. CDR3 protein: CASSELSEAFF. Here the CDR3 DNA reads TGTGCCAGCAGTGAACTGTCTGAAGCTTTCTTT. This rearrangement joins TRBV2 to TRBJ1-1; D is uncertain. V lost 2 bases and J lost 6, with 4 bases in between. The CDR3 runs to 11 residues. Looked up from germline, CDR1 is SNHLY and CDR2 is FYNNEI.

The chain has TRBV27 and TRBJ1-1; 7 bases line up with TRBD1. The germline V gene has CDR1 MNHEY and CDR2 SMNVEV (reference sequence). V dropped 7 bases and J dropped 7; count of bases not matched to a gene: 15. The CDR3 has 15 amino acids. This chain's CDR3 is CASTRQGNLRDEAFF. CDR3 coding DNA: TGTGCCAGCACGCGACAGGGAAATCTGAGGGATGAAGCTTTCTTT.

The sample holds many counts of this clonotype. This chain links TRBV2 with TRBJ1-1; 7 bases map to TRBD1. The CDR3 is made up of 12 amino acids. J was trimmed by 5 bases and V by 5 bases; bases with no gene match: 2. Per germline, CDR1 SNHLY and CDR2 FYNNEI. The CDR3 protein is CASSYRGTEAFF. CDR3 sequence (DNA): TGTGCCAGCAGTTACAGGGGTACTGAAGCTTTCTTT.

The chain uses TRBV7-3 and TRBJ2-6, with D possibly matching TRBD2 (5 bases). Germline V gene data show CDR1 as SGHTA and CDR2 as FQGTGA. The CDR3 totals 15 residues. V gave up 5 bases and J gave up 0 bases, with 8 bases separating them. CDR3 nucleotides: TGTGCCAGCAGCCCCACTAGCTCTGGGGCCAACGTCCTGACTTTC. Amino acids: CASSPTSSGANVLTF.

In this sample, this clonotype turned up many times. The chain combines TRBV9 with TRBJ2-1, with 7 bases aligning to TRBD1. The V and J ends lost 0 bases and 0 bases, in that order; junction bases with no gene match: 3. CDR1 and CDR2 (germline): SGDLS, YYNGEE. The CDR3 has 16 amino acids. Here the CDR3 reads CASSVGTGSSYNEQFF. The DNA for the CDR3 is TGTGCCAGCAGCGTAGGGACAGGCAGCTCCTACAATGAGCAGTTCTTC.

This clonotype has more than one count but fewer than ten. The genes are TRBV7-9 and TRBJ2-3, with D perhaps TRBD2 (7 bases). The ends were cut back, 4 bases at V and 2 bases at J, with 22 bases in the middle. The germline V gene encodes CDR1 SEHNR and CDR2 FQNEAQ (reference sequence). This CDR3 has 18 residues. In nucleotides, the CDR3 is TGTGCCAGCAGCTATAGGGGGGGCTTTGCGGGGACCACAGATACGCAGTATTTT. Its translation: CASSYRGGFAGTTDTQYF. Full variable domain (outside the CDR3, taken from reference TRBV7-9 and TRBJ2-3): DTGVSQNPRHKITKRGQNVTFRCDPISEHNRLYWYRQTLGQGPEFLTYFQNEAQLEKSRLLSDRFSAERPKGSFSTLEIQRTEQGDSAMYLCASSYRGGFAGTTDTQYFGPGTRLTVL.

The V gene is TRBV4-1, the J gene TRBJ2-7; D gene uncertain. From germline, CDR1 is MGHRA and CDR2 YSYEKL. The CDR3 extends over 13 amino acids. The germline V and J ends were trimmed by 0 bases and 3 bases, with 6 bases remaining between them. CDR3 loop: CASSQDLDYEQYF. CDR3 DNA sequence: TGCGCCAGCAGCCAAGATCTCGACTACGAGCAGTACTTC.

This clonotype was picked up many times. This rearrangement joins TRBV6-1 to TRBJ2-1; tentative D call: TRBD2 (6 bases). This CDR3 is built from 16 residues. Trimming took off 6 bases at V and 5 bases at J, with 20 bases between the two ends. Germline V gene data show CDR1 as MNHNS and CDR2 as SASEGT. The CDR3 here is CASSPRAGTGDNEQFF. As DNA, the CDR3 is TGTGCCAGCAGCCCGCGGGCGGGAACTGGCGACAATGAGCAGTTCTTC.